These T cell receptor beta chains were read from a single sample in a study of cytomegalovirus exposure and HLA in healthy donors. Measured with immunoSEQ multiplex PCR; TCRdb has only the in-frame clones, and not every one. The profile covers roughly 130,000 clones, with around 90% appearing a single time and around 0.51% taken by the ten largest. The sample consisted of PBMCs. The receptors come from a woman in her thirties or forties in good health and CMV-seronegative. Both conserved end residues are part of each CDR3. Clone size is not always given. Where it is, it says once, few, many or a class for expanded clones.

clone size: -
J gene: TRBJ2-3
V gene: TRBV28
CDR3 protein: CASKGGQTDTQYF

clone size: once
J gene: TRBJ1-4
V gene: TRBV27
CDR3 protein: CASSLSGGTATNEKLFF

clone size: -
J gene: TRBJ2-3
V gene: TRBV11-2
CDR3 protein: CASSLWGLGTDTQYF

clone size: once
J gene: TRBJ1-6
V gene: TRBV5-1
CDR3 protein: CASRLGQGGTPLHF

clone size: -
J gene: TRBJ1-2
V gene: TRBV10-3
CDR3 protein: CAISDWDRVNYGYTF

clone size: -
J gene: TRBJ2-1
V gene: TRBV30
CDR3 protein: CAWWADYNEQFF

clone size: -
J gene: TRBJ2-2
V gene: TRBV5-6
CDR3 protein: CASSPPPGVNTGELFF

clone size: -
J gene: TRBJ2-1
V gene: TRBV7-3
CDR3 protein: CASSLLAGVGNEQFF

clone size: once
J gene: TRBJ2-1
V gene: TRBV27
CDR3 protein: CASSSSGYNEQFF

clone size: -
J gene: TRBJ2-1
V gene: TRBV7-2
CDR3 protein: CASSRGSSYNEQFF

clone size: -
J gene: TRBJ1-5
V gene: TRBV6-6
CDR3 protein: CASSSPRGDSNQPQHF

clone size: -
J gene: TRBJ2-1
V gene: TRBV25-1
CDR3 protein: CASRDYYNEQFF

clone size: -
J gene: TRBJ2-1
V gene: TRBV29-1
CDR3 protein: CSWEHNEQFF

clone size: -
J gene: TRBJ2-3
V gene: TRBV5-4
CDR3 protein: CASSSWTGASTDTQYF

clone size: once
J gene: TRBJ2-2
V gene: TRBV5-8
CDR3 protein: CASSLVDRVGELFF

clone size: -
J gene: TRBJ1-6
V gene: TRBV6-5
CDR3 protein: CASSYSGGDSPLHF

clone size: -
J gene: TRBJ2-2
V gene: TRBV9
CDR3 protein: CASSVAGLAGVGELFF

clone size: -
J gene: TRBJ1-5
V gene: TRBV29-1
CDR3 protein: CSVEFSSNQPQHF

clone size: -
J gene: TRBJ2-1
V gene: TRBV11-2
CDR3 protein: CASSSNWAGTTFF

clone size: -
J gene: TRBJ2-1
V gene: TRBV11-1
CDR3 protein: CASSSRWTSGIDEQFF

clone size: -
J gene: TRBJ1-2
V gene: TRBV28
CDR3 protein: CASSLRDRDGGGYTF

clone size: -
J gene: TRBJ2-2
V gene: TRBV7-8
CDR3 protein: CASSLDRESFTYTGELFF

clone size: -
J gene: TRBJ2-1
V gene: TRBV5-4
CDR3 protein: CASSRLADSYNEQFF

clone size: -
J gene: TRBJ2-2
V gene: TRBV19
CDR3 protein: CASSIVLAHTGELFF

clone size: -
J gene: TRBJ2-1
V gene: TRBV9
CDR3 protein: CASSERAGGGPNEQFF

clone size: -
J gene: TRBJ2-2
V gene: TRBV29-1
CDR3 protein: CSVAGQNTGELFF

clone size: once
J gene: TRBJ2-5
V gene: TRBV6-1
CDR3 protein: CASSEGQTSGRRETQYF

clone size: -
J gene: TRBJ2-3
V gene: TRBV28
CDR3 protein: CASSSRLAEVYTDTQYF

clone size: -
J gene: TRBJ2-2
V gene: TRBV7-9
CDR3 protein: CASSLVAGGSGELFF

clone size: once
J gene: TRBJ1-4
V gene: TRBV4-2
CDR3 protein: CASSAAGINNEKLFF

clone size: once
J gene: TRBJ2-3
V gene: TRBV5-1
CDR3 protein: CASSLGSGDTDTQYF

clone size: -
J gene: TRBJ1-5
V gene: TRBV28
CDR3 protein: CASTSGTGDQPQHF

clone size: -
J gene: TRBJ2-1
V gene: TRBV4-3
CDR3 protein: CASSQGGTSGRDNEQFF

clone size: -
J gene: TRBJ1-3
V gene: TRBV4-1
CDR3 protein: CASSQLTGNTIYF

clone size: -
J gene: -
V gene: TRBV6-5
CDR3 protein: CASSYSGQAGYEQYF

clone size: -
J gene: TRBJ2-7
V gene: TRBV5-4
CDR3 protein: CASTQSLQGHEQYF

clone size: once
J gene: TRBJ2-1
V gene: TRBV7-2
CDR3 protein: CASRQGAREQFF

clone size: -
J gene: TRBJ2-7
V gene: TRBV28
CDR3 protein: CASSLGPAVIYEQYF

clone size: once
J gene: -
V gene: TRBV14
CDR3 protein: CASSPRDWRSYEQYF

clone size: -
J gene: TRBJ2-1
V gene: TRBV5-1
CDR3 protein: CASRVLAVLDEQFF

clone size: once
J gene: TRBJ2-7
V gene: TRBV7-8
CDR3 protein: CASSLDGTRAEQYF

clone size: -
J gene: TRBJ2-1
V gene: TRBV5-8
CDR3 protein: CASSSRLAGGGNEQFF

clone size: -
J gene: TRBJ1-1
V gene: TRBV6-1
CDR3 protein: CASSPPGYTEAFF

clone size: -
J gene: TRBJ1-1
V gene: TRBV5-1
CDR3 protein: CASRRGISETNTEAFF

clone size: -
J gene: TRBJ2-5
V gene: TRBV7-9
CDR3 protein: CASSGRGLAGGGTQYF

clone size: -
J gene: TRBJ2-1
V gene: TRBV7-9
CDR3 protein: CASSLTSSYNEQFF

clone size: -
J gene: TRBJ1-3
V gene: TRBV7-9
CDR3 protein: CASSLRGNTIYF

clone size: -
J gene: TRBJ2-1
V gene: TRBV5-1
CDR3 protein: CASRDSGYNEQFF